This T cell receptor beta chain derives from a study of regulatory and conventional T cells in RAG deficiency (dated by TCRdb to between 2016 and 2019). In terms of the full investigation: High-throughput TCR beta sequencing was used to compare the repertoire diversity and composition of Treg, conventional CD4+ and CD8+ T cells between RAG-deficient patients and healthy controls. General study outcomes and caveats: Rather than being bona fide Treg cells, the sorted CD25-high CD127-low cells in Omenn syndrome patients may represent peripherally activated cells. Markedly lower Shannon entropy and higher Simpson indices were observed in RAG-deficient patients than in control T-cell subpopulations. Shorter CDR3 lengths were found in all patient T-cell subsets, and >80% Treg-Tconv repertoire overlap at nucleotide and amino acid level was observed in Omenn syndrome patients. For some subjects, some analyses of T-cell subsets were not performed. Compared with controls, Omenn syndrome and CID/AS patients had about 100-fold fewer unique TCR beta sequences in Treg cells, whereas the reduction in the other subsets was 7.5 to 10-fold.

Before genomic DNA was extracted, conventional CD4+ T cells were isolated from blood as CD25-low CD127-high cells. For repertoire analyses, the comparison group consisted of roughly 8 healthy control donors. A word on this clone: The target of this receptor is not known. Per-base qualities were not stored, and no clone one base away is much larger.

Receptor amplification or capture employed the immunoSEQ multiplex PCR assay. Rearranged TCR beta chain products were amplified from the genomic DNA of sorted T-cell subsets and were then sequenced. The authors' analysis ran thus. Shannon entropy and Simpson indices were used to measure the diversity of productive TCR beta rearrangements in each repertoire. Clonal expansion was assessed by the summed frequency of the 100 most abundant productive TCR beta clonotypes among total reads. The TRB repertoires were evaluated with a self-reactivity index based on amino acid usage at CDR3beta positions 6 and 7. Two-way ANOVA was applied to the repertoire analyses, whereas Student t or Mann-Whitney tests were applied to the flow cytometric analyses. The immuneACCESS repertoire file appears here via TCRdb, limited to in-frame rearrangements. These files lack a portion of the clones; in checked studies, under half of the deficit traces to unresolved V genes, and the cause of the others is not known. Clone size and the V and J calls come from that table; the DNA yielded D and trimming. The sample profile shows some 22,000 clones; 85% to 95% of them were found once. The top ten constitute less than 0.85% of the sample.

Including the terminal cysteine and phenylalanine, the CDR3 comprises 16 residues. Only the CDR3 DNA is retained, 48 bases long and in frame from the first base. V is cut back by 1 base and J by 4 bases, with 6 bases in the junction unmatched. Reading the germline V gene (reference sequence) gives CDR1 SEHNR and CDR2 FQNEAQ. The same specimen was also included in a second study, on regulatory T cells. From that second study: The multiplex PCR relied on 52 forward TRBV primers and 13 reverse TRBJ primers, and amplification bias was corrected through assay-based and computational methods. Restricted unique TRB V-J pairs and skewed V and J gene usage were observed in patient repertoires, most markedly in regulatory T cells. T-cell receptor beta repertoires of sorted regulatory, conventional CD4+ and CD8+ T cells were compared between CD3G-deficient patients and healthy controls. Peripheral blood mononuclear cells were isolated by Ficoll density separation. Within the immunoSEQ assay, multiplex PCR amplified rearranged TRB loci from genomic DNA. TRB amplicons were sequenced on an Illumina HiSeq platform. Custom algorithms error-filtered the raw sequences and aligned them to reference gene sequences, after which the immunoSEQ online tools were used for analysis. Productive and nonproductive TRB rearrangement frequencies were evaluated among both unique and total sequences. Group comparisons used t tests, Mann-Whitney tests or two-way ANOVA run in Prism software.

The chain joins TRBV7-9 to TRBJ1-3, with 8 bases matching TRBD1. This receptor was identified in a human donor in good health. The specimen was CD4+ T cells sorted from blood. DNA sequence: TGTGCCAGCAGCTTAGGTCAGGGGGCTGGAGGAAACACCATATATTTT. It translates to CASSLGQGAGGNTIYF.